Shown below are 7 T cell receptor beta chains from a single sample sequenced in a study of ipilimumab plus nivolumab after autologous stem cell transplantation. Data came from immunoSEQ multiplex PCR; TCRdb stores just in-frame clones and leaves some out. The sample carries fewer than 30,000 clones, more than 70% recorded once. Here the sequenced sample was PBMCs, taken in a trial of ipilimumab plus nivolumab as post-transplant consolidation. Receptors originate from a male donor with diffuse large B-cell lymphoma.

The chain combines TRBV19 with TRBJ2-2, with 8 bases lining up with TRBD2. The CDR3 contains 16 residues. The germline gives CDR1 LNHDA, CDR2 SQIVND (reference sequence). The junction had 8 bases not matched to a gene; V was cut back by 6 bases and J by 2 bases. The CDR3 region is CASRTFSGDNTGELFF. CDR3 in DNA: TGTGCCAGTAGGACCTTTAGCGGGGACAACACCGGGGAGCTGTTTTTT.

This sequence joins TRBV6-8 and TRBJ2-1, with TRBD1 as a possible D gene (6 bases). The CDR3 is 15 amino acids. With 6 bases removed from V and 2 bases from J, the gap between germline ends came to 14 bases. Germline-derived CDR1 and CDR2 are MNHGY and SAAAGT. CDR3 in amino acids: CASSESQGTYNEQFF. The CDR3 DNA is TGTGCCAGCAGCGAATCACAGGGAACCTACAATGAGCAGTTCTTC.

The rearrangement joins TRBV19 to TRBJ1-4, with D unresolved. Trimming stripped 2 bases from V and 2 bases from J, with 6 bases between. CDR3 size: 14 residues. The germline V gene has CDR1 LNHDA and CDR2 SQIVND (reference sequence). CDR3 sequence: CASSISSTNEKLFF. The CDR3 nucleotides are TGTGCCAGTAGTATATCCAGCACTAATGAAAAACTGTTTTTT.

V usage is TRBV6-6 and J usage is TRBJ2-7, with 10 nucleotides matching TRBD2. The CDR3 spans 14 residues. Germline-derived CDR1 and CDR2 are MNHNY and SVGAGI (reference sequence). J was trimmed by 5 bases and V by 6 bases; bases with no gene match: 7. The CDR3 loop reads CASSTLAGRHEQYF. The DNA for the CDR3 is TGTGCCAGCAGCACACTAGCGGGGAGGCACGAGCAGTACTTC.

This chain connects TRBV4-1 to TRBJ2-5; 9 bases fit TRBD2. The V gene's germline CDR1 is MGHRA and CDR2 YSYEKL. The CDR3 has 17 residues. J was trimmed by 5 bases and V by 0 bases; bases with no gene match: 10. Written as DNA, the CDR3 is TGCGCCAGCAGCCAAGACCCCTCGCGGGGGGGCAGGGAGACCCAGTACTTC. It codes for CASSQDPSRGGRETQYF.

V usage is TRBV6-1 and J usage is TRBJ2-7, with a tentative D call TRBD2 (7 bases). CDR3 length: 16 residues. With 2 bases removed from V and 4 bases from J, the gap between germline ends came to 18 bases. Germline V gene data show CDR1 as MNHNS and CDR2 as SASEGT. CDR3 sequence reads: CASSEWGGRFGYEQYF. CDR3 in DNA: TGTGCCAGCAGTGAATGGGGGGGGCGGTTTGGGTACGAGCAGTACTTC.

The V call is TRBV5-6, the J call TRBJ1-6; no clear D. The CDR3 runs 12 residues. Per germline, CDR1 SGHDT and CDR2 YYEEEE. V lost 0 bases, J lost 8 bases, and 3 bases lay in between. The CDR3 region is CASSLDDSPLHF. The CDR3 DNA reads TGTGCCAGCAGCTTGGACGATTCACCCCTCCACTTT.